This T cell receptor beta chain was profiled in a study of identical twins. At least ten counts were recorded for this clonotype. TCRdb re-analysed the 5' RACE reads in MiXCR, keeping a single row per CDR3 protein. The sample lists 200,000 to 250,000 distinct CDR3 sequences, 7.5% seen once, with approximately 5.4% in the top ten. The V segment lost 5 bases and the J segment 6 bases; nucleotides outside the gene matches: 9. The CDR3 loop spans 14 amino acids. These sequences were also reported in another study, on yellow fever vaccine responses in identical twins.

The V call is TRBV12-3 or TRBV12-4, the J call TRBJ1-2; 7 nucleotides align to TRBD1. Sequencing was performed on CD8+ T cells sorted from blood. The clonotype originates from a woman in her late teens or twenties in good health. The CDR3 spells CASSPEQGNHGYTF. CDR3 coding DNA: TGTGCCAGCAGTCCAGAACAGGGGAACCATGGCTACACCTTC.